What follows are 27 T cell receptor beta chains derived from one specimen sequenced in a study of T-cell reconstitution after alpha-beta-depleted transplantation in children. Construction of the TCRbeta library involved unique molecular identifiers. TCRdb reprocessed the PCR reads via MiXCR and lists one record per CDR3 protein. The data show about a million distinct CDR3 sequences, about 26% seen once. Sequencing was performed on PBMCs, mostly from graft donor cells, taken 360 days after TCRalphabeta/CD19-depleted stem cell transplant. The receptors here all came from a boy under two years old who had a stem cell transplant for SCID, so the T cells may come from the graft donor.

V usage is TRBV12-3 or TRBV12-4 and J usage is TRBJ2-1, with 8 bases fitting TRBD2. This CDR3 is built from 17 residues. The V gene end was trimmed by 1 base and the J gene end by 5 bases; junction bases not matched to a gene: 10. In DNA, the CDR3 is TGTGCCAGCAGTTTAGATACGGTAGCGGGGATTCACAATGAGCAGTTCTTC. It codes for CASSLDTVAGIHNEQFF.

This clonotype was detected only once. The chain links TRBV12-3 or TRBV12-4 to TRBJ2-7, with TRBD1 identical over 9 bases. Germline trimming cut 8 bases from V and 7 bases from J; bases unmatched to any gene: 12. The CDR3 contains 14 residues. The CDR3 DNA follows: TGTGCCAGCCTCTCCGGGACAGGGAATCGGGAGCAGTACTTC. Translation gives CASLSGTGNREQYF.

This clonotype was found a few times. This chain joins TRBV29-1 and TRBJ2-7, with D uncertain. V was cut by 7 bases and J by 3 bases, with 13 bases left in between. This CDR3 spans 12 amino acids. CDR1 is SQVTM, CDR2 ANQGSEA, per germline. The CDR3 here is CSAGNRIYEQYF. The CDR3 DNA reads TGCAGCGCTGGAAACCGAATCTACGAGCAGTACTTC.

CDR3 coding DNA: TGCGCCAGCAGCTTGGCTAACAGCATAAACGAAAAACTGTTTTTT. It encodes CASSLANSINEKLFF. V is TRBV5-1 and J is TRBJ1-4; no definite D call. The V end was cut by 0 bases, the J end by 8 bases, with 14 bases between. The CDR3 runs to 15 residues. CDR1 is SGHRS and CDR2 is YFSETQ in the germline V gene.

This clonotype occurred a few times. The CDR3, as DNA: TGTGCCAGCAGCCCTATGGGGGACAGCTCCTACGAGCAGTACTTC. Translating it yields CASSPMGDSSYEQYF. The rearrangement links TRBV12-1 to TRBJ2-7; the table's D call of TRBD1 was not tested on the DNA. TRBV12-1 is a known pseudogene. The CDR3 runs to 15 residues.

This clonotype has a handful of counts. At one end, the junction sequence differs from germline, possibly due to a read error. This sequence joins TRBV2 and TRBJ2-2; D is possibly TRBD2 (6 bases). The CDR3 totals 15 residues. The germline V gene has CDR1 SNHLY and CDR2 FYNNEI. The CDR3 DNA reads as TGTGCCAGCAGCGGAGCGGGCTCTAACACCGGGGGGCTGTTTTTT. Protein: CASSGAGSNTGGLFF.

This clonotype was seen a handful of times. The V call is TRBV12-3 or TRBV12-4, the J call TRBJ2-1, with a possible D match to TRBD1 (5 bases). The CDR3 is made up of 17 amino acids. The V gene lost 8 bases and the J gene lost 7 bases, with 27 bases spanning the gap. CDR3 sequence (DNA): TGTGCCAGCGGAGTCCTTACCCCAGGGCGAAAGGGGAATGAGCAGTTCTTC. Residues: CASGVLTPGRKGNEQFF.

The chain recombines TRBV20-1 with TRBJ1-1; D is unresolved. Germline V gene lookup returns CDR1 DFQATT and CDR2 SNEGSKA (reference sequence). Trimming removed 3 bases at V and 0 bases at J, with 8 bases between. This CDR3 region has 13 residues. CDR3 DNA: TGCAGTGCTAGGAGCTATGTGAACACTGAAGCTTTCTTT. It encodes CSARSYVNTEAFF.

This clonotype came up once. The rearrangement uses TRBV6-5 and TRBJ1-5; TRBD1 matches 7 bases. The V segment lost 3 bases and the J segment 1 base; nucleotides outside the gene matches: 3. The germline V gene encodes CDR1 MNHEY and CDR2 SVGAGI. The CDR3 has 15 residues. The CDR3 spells CASSYEGQSNQPQHF. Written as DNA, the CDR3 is TGTGCCAGCAGTTATGAGGGACAGAGCAATCAGCCCCAGCATTTT.

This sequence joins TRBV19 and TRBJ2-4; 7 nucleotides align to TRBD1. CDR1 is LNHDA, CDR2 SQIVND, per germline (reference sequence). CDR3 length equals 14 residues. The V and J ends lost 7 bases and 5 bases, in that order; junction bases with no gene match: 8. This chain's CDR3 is CASNPPGTENIQYF. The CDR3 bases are TGTGCCAGTAATCCTCCCGGGACAGAAAACATTCAGTACTTC.

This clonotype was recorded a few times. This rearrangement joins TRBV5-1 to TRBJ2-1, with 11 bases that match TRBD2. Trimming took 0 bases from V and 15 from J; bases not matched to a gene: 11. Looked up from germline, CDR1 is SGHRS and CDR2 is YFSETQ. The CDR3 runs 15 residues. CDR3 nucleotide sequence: TGCGCCAGCAGCTTGGGGTCTAGCGGGGGGAACCCCATGTTCTTC. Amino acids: CASSLGSSGGNPMFF.

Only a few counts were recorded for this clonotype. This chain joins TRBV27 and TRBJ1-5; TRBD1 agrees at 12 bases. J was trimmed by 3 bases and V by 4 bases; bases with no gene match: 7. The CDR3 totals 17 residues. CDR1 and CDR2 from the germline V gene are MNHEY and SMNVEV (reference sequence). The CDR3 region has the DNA TGTGCCAGCAGTTCCTCTCCGGGACAGGGGGCCAATCAGCCCCAGCATTTT. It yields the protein CASSSSPGQGANQPQHF.

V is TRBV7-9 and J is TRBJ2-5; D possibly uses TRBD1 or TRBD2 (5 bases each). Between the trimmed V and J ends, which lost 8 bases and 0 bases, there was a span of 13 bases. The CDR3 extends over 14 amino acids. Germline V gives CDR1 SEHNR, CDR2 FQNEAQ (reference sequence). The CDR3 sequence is CASPSGLDQETQYF. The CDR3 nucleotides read TGTGCCAGCCCCTCGGGGCTAGACCAAGAGACCCAGTACTTC. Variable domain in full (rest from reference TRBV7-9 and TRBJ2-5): DTGVSQNPRHKITKRGQNVTFRCDPISEHNRLYWYRQTLGQGPEFLTYFQNEAQLEKSRLLSDRFSAERPKGSFSTLEIQRTEQGDSAMYLCASPSGLDQETQYFGPGTRLLVL.

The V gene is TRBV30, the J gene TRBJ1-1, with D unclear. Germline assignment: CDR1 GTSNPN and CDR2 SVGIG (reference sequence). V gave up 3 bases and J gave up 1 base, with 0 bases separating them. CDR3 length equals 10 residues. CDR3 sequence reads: CAWRNTEAFF. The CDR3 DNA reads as TGTGCCTGGAGGAACACTGAAGCTTTCTTT.

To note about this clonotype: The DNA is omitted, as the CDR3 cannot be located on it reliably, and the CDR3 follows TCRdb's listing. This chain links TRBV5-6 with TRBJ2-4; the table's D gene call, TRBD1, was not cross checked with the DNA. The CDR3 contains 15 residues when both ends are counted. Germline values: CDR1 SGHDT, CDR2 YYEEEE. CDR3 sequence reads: CASSLVWGQGSDLNF.

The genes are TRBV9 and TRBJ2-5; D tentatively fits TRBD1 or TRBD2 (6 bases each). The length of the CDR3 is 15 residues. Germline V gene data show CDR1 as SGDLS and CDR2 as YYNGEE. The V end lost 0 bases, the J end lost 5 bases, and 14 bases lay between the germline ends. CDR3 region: CASSVAGALRETQYF. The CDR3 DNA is TGTGCCAGCAGCGTAGCGGGGGCTCTTAGGGAGACCCAGTACTTC. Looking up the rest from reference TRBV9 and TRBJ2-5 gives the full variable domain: DSGVTQTPKHLITATGQRVTLRCSPRSGDLSVYWYQQSLDQGLQFLIQYYNGEERAKGNILERFSAQQFPDLHSELNLSSLELGDSALYFCASSVAGALRETQYFGPGTRLLVL.

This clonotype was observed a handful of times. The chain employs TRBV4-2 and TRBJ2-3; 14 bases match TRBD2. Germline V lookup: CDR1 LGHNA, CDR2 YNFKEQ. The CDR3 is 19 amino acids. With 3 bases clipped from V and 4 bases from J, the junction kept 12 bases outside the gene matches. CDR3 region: CASSQEPERLAGGPDTQYF. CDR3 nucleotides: TGTGCCAGCAGCCAGGAGCCTGAACGACTAGCGGGGGGGCCAGATACGCAGTATTTT.

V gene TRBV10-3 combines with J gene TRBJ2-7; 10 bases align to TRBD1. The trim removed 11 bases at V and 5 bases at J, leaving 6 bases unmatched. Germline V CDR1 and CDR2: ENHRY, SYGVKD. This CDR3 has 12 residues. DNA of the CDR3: TGTGCCTTAGGAGGGACAGGGGACGAGCAGTACTTC. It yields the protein CALGGTGDEQYF.

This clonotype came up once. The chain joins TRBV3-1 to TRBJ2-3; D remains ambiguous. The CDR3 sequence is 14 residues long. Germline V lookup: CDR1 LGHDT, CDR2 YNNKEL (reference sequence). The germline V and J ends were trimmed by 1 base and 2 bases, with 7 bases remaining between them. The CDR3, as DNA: TGTGCCAGCAGCCAAGCTTTAGCCACAGATACGCAGTATTTT. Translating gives CASSQALATDTQYF.

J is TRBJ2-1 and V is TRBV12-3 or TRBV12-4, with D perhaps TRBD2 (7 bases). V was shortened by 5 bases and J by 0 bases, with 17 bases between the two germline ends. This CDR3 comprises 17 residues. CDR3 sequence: CASSPSGGPSSYNEQFF. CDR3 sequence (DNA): TGTGCCAGCAGTCCCTCGGGGGGCCCAAGCTCCTACAATGAGCAGTTCTTC.

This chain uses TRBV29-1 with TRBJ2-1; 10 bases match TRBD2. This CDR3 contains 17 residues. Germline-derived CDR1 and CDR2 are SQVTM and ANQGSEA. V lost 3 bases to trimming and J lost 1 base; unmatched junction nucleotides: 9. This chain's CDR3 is CSVEVSGGKPSYNEQFF. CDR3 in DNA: TGCAGCGTTGAGGTTAGCGGGGGGAAGCCTTCCTACAATGAGCAGTTCTTC.

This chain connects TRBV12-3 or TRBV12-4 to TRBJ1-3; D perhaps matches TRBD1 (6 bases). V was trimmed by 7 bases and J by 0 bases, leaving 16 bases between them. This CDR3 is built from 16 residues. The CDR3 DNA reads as TGTGCCAGCACCGGCCGGGGGCTTCTCTCTGGAAACACCATATATTTT. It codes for CASTGRGLLSGNTIYF.

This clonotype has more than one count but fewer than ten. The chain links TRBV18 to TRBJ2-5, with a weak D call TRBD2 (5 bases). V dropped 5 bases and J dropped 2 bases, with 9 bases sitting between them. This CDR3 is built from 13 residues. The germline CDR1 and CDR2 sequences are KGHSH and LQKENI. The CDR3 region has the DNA TGTGCCAGCTCATCCGGGATACAAGAGACCCAGTACTTC. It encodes CASSSGIQETQYF.

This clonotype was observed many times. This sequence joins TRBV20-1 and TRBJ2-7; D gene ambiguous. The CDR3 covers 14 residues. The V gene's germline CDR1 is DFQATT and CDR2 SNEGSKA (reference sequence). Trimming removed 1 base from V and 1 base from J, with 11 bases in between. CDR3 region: CSARGGIRSYEQYF. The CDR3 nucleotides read TGCAGTGCTAGAGGGGGAATTCGTTCCTACGAGCAGTACTTC.

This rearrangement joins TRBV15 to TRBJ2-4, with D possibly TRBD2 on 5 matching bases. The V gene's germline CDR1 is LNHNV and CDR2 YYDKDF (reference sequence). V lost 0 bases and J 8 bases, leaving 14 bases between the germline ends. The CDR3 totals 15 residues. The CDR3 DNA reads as TGTGCCACCAGCAGAGAGGGAGCCCTGATGGACATTCAGTACTTC. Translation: CATSREGALMDIQYF.

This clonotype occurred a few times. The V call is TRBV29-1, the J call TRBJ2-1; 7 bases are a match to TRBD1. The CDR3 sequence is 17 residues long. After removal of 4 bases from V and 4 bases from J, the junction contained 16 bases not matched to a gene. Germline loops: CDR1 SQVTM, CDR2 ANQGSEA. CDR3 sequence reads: CSVVKPPNRGPYNEQFF. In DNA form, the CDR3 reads TGCAGCGTTGTAAAACCTCCGAACAGGGGACCTTACAATGAGCAGTTCTTC.

The CDR3 here is CASSLADSTYEQYF. Written as DNA, the CDR3 is TGTGCCAGCAGCTTAGCGGATTCGACCTACGAGCAGTACTTC. The chain carries TRBV7-2 and TRBJ2-7; no reliable D call. CDR3 length equals 14 residues. Germline-derived CDR1 and CDR2 are SGHTA and FQGNSA. Trimming removed 0 bases from V and 2 bases from J, with 8 bases in between.